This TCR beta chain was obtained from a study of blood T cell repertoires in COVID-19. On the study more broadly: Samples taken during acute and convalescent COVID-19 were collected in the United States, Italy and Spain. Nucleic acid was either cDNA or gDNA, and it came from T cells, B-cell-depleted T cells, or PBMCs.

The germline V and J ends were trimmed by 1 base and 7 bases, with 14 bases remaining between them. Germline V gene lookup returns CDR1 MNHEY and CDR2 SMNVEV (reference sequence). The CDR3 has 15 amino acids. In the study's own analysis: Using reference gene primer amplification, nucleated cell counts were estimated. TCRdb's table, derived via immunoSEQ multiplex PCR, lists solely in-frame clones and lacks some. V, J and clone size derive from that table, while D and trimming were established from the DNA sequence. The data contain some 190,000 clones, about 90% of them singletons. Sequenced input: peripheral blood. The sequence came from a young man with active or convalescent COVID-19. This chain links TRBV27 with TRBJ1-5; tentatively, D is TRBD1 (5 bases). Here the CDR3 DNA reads TGTGCCAGCAGTTTATGGGGGGAGCCTAGGCAGCCCCAGCATTTT. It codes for CASSLWGEPRQPQHF.